This entry is about one T cell receptor beta chain. Per germline, CDR1 SEHNR and CDR2 FQNEAQ (reference sequence). The V and J ends lost 4 bases and 6 bases respectively, with 19 bases between them. The CDR3 spans 16 residues. Using its own MiXCR run on the PCR reads, TCRdb lists one record per CDR3 protein. This repertoire shows a few hundred thousand distinct CDR3 sequences, 20% to 25% found once; its top ten account for around 0.86%. This sample is part of a study of molecular identifiers for immune sequencing clone quantification. Looking at the study overall: In replicates, RNA from approximately 20,000 or 100,000 naive CD8 cells was divided five ways and four parts were sequenced.

Sorted inputs of about 20,000 to 1,000,000 cells, with 10%, 30% or 50% RNA, yielded naive CD8 libraries. This TCR came from a human donor in good health. Some libraries in this study had Jurkat cell RNA spiked in. This chain connects TRBV7-9 to TRBJ2-1; tentative D call: TRBD2 (7 bases). Sequenced: naive CD8+ T cells from blood, with Jurkat cell RNA spiked in. Documented subset: FACS-sorted CD8+CD4-CCR7+CD45RA+ naive T cells. The CDR3 DNA follows: TGTGCCAGCAGCTCACTAGGGGGGGCCCGCGGCAATGAGCAGTTCTTC. Its protein is CASSSLGGARGNEQFF.